These 12 T cell receptor beta chains were all obtained from the same sample, sequenced in a study of cytomegalovirus exposure and HLA in healthy donors. PCR used 60 Vbeta primers and 13 Jbeta primers. Produced via immunoSEQ multiplex PCR; TCRdb's table is partial and in-frame only. The sample contains 100,000 or so clones, 78% of which appear only once. The material sequenced was PBMCs. These receptors were taken from a man between 25 and 39 years old in good health and CMV-seronegative.

V gene TRBV9 combines with J gene TRBJ1-1; D is unclear. The germline V gene has CDR1 SGDLS and CDR2 YYNGEE. The ends were cut back, 0 bases at V and 6 bases at J, with 9 bases in the middle. The CDR3 totals 13 residues. The CDR3 spells CASSVATRAEAFF. For the CDR3, the DNA is TGTGCCAGCAGCGTAGCTACGAGGGCTGAAGCTTTCTTT. The entire variable domain, with the rest obtained from reference TRBV9 and TRBJ1-1, is as follows: DSGVTQTPKHLITATGQRVTLRCSPRSGDLSVYWYQQSLDQGLQFLIQYYNGEERAKGNILERFSAQQFPDLHSELNLSSLELGDSALYFCASSVATRAEAFFGQGTRLTVV.

This chain joins TRBV18 and TRBJ2-1; 8 nucleotides match TRBD2. The CDR3 contains 15 residues. Germline V gene data show CDR1 as KGHSH and CDR2 as LQKENI. V shed 3 bases, J shed 7 bases, and the junction held 8 bases outside the gene matches. Here the CDR3 DNA reads TGTGCCAGCTCACCCGCAGCGGGGGTCAGGAATGAGCAGTTCTTC. Residues: CASSPAAGVRNEQFF.

The chain uses TRBV2 and TRBJ1-1, with no clear D. Deletions cut 7 bases from V and 5 bases from J, with 11 bases between. Germline-derived CDR1 and CDR2 are SNHLY and FYNNEI. CDR3 length: 12 residues. CDR3 nucleotides: TGTGCCAGCATAATTGTCCGGACTGAAGCTTTCTTT. It specifies CASIIVRTEAFF.

As DNA, the CDR3 is TGTGCCAGCAGTGCCACAGGGGGGAATCAGCCCCAGCATTTT. This translates into CASSATGGNQPQHF. The genes are TRBV6-1 and TRBJ1-5; 8 bases align to TRBD1. The germline gives CDR1 MNHNS, CDR2 SASEGT. The CDR3 is 14 residues long. The junction had 3 bases not matched to a gene; V was cut back by 4 bases and J by 4 bases.

The chain recombines TRBV19 with TRBJ1-4; D gene uncertain. V lost 3 bases, J lost 0 bases, and 8 bases lay in between. Germline CDR1 and CDR2: LNHDA and SQIVND (reference sequence). This CDR3 contains 15 residues. The CDR3 nucleotides read TGTGCCAGTAGTATCGGGGATACAACTAATGAAAAACTGTTTTTT. It codes for CASSIGDTTNEKLFF.

V usage is TRBV6-5 and J usage is TRBJ1-1; 8 bases align to TRBD1. The CDR3 sequence is 12 residues long. Trimming took 5 bases from V and 8 from J; bases not matched to a gene: 4. Germline assignment: CDR1 MNHEY and CDR2 SVGAGI. The CDR3, as DNA: TGTGCCAGCAGTGATTGGACAGGGGAAGCTTTCTTT. As protein: CASSDWTGEAFF.

This clone appeared a few times. This sequence joins TRBV5-1 and TRBJ1-1, with 10 bases matching TRBD1. The CDR3 sequence is 14 residues long. J gave up 4 bases and V 4 bases, and 4 bases lay outside the gene matches. Per the germline V gene, CDR1 is SGHRS and CDR2 is YFSETQ. CDR3 sequence reads: CASSQGQGITEAFF. The CDR3 DNA sequence: TGCGCCAGCAGCCAGGGACAGGGGATCACTGAAGCTTTCTTT.

J is TRBJ2-3 and V is TRBV19; D possibly corresponds to TRBD1 (7 bases). Trimming shortened V by 5 bases and J by 11 bases, and 14 bases separated the two germline ends. The length of the CDR3 is 12 residues. Germline lookup yields CDR1 LNHDA and CDR2 SQIVND (reference sequence). CDR3 sequence: CASSGGTAKQYF. The CDR3 DNA sequence: TGTGCCAGTAGTGGGGGGACAGCCAAGCAGTATTTT.

The chain is built from TRBV10-3 and TRBJ2-6; tentatively, D is TRBD1 (5 bases). This CDR3 is built from 15 residues. Looked up from germline, CDR1 is ENHRY and CDR2 is SYGVKD. Trimming cost V 8 bases and J 1 base, with 12 bases left between them. The CDR3 protein is CAIGLGVSGANVLTF. DNA of the CDR3: TGTGCCATCGGGCTAGGGGTGTCTGGGGCCAACGTCCTGACTTTC.

This sequence joins TRBV27 and TRBJ1-3; TRBD1 is a possible D gene (5 bases). Germline-derived CDR1 and CDR2 are MNHEY and SMNVEV (reference sequence). The V and J ends lost 2 bases and 4 bases respectively, with 12 bases between them. The CDR3 is 15 amino acids. The CDR3 nucleotides read TGTGCCAGCAGTTTAGGGCAGGGTGGAGGAAACACCATATATTTT. Its protein product is CASSLGQGGGNTIYF.

The chain employs TRBV2 and TRBJ1-4; a weak D match, TRBD1 (5 bases). Germline V CDR1 and CDR2: SNHLY, FYNNEI. CDR3 size: 13 residues. V shed 6 bases and J shed 5 bases, with 10 bases lying between them. CDR3 region: CASRRQINEKLFF. The DNA of the CDR3 is TGTGCCAGCAGACGACAGATAAATGAAAAACTGTTTTTT.

This clone was found once. The genes are TRBV5-1 and TRBJ2-1, with D possibly TRBD2 on 7 matching bases. Trimming left V 3 bases short and J 6 bases short, with 19 bases between. In germline, CDR1 is SGHRS, CDR2 YFSETQ. This CDR3 comprises 16 residues. CDR3 sequence: CASSWGGAGAGNEQFF. In DNA form, the CDR3 reads TGCGCCAGCAGCTGGGGGGGGGCAGGGGCAGGCAATGAGCAGTTCTTC.